This TCR beta chain was recovered during a study of T cell responses to AZD1222 COVID-19 vaccine (dated by TCRdb to about 2021). Looking at the study overall: AZD1222 recipients given second doses at about 4 weeks or at about 12 weeks were pooled, since spike-specific TCR depth and breadth were not found to differ between the two schedules. A total of 230 or so trial participants underwent TCR sequencing, of whom 200 to 220 received two doses of AZD1222 and some 26 received two doses of the MenACWY control vaccine. Trial participants were enrolled by age into subgroups of 18-55, 56-69 and 70-plus years, and about 150, 27 and 61 TCR-sequenced participants, respectively, were included in these subgroups. Results and caveats for the whole study, not just this receptor: The vaccine-associated CD4 TCRs covered the entire spike protein, and the dominant responses fell in regions 160-218 and 743-854. After two AZD1222 doses, spike-specific TCR breadth and depth were significantly higher than at day 0 and than in MenACWY recipients. The 56-69-year group was small, and its depth increase did not reach significance, likely because of low power. Participants were mostly white British and included more females than males, and it was suggested by the authors that clonal diversity may have been underestimated. Reportedly, close to half of the unique spike-specific TCRs recognized epitopes lying outside the regions that are mutated in the B.1.351 and B.1.1.7 variants. No day 14 peak-response samples were available, so repertoires were characterized only after the peak T cell response. Conclusions about previously exposed vaccinees are limited because only six or seven AZD1222 recipients were SARS-CoV-2 seropositive at baseline.

Explained via the paper, the time point label denotes: baseline before first vaccination. Vaccinee samples were obtained from the UK trials COV001 and COV002, which included a single-blind randomized controlled phase 2/3 trial of AZD1222 (ChAdOx1 nCoV-19) in healthy adults. For TCRbeta chain sequencing, PBMC samples were collected from trial participants at day 0 and at day 28 after the second dose. The CDR3 regions of human TCRbeta chains were analyzed by immunosequencing. The authors processed their data as follows. TCRs in the repertoires were compared against a reference library of SARS-CoV-2-specific TCRs that had been generated with the MIRA antigen-specificity platform. Breadth meant the fraction of unique TCRs that were SARS-CoV-2-associated, whereas depth meant the fraction of total T cells that were SARS-CoV-2-associated. Using the MIRA data, every spike-specific TCR was mapped to the spike region that the TCR reacted to and assigned to either a CD4 or a CD8 class. Log10-transformed breadth and depth values were compared by one-way ANOVA with Sidak's multiple comparisons tests. TCRdb took over this immuneACCESS table, retaining in-frame rearrangements with V and J assigned. Such tables are incomplete; in checked studies, under half of the missing clones stem from an unresolved V gene, and the remainder is unexplained. V and J calls and clone size follow that table, whereas D and trimming were derived from the DNA. The sample has 85,000 to 100,000 clones on record, 70% to 90% of them singletons. Together, the top ten hold roughly a tenth of the sample.

The germline V gene provides CDR1 MNHEY and CDR2 SVGAGI. V drops 6 bases and J drops 1 base, leaving 15 bases in between. From the cysteine through the phenylalanine, the CDR3 covers 15 amino acids. Left in the record is the CDR3 DNA by itself, 45 bases read in frame from the first base. About this clone: The antigen it recognizes is unknown. The record has no base qualities; no much larger clone is one base away.

Specimen: peripheral blood, collected on day 0 of AZD1222 vaccination. This clonotype was obtained from an adult in good health. Recombination joined TRBV6-5 with TRBJ1-1, with a tentative D gene TRBD1 over 5 matching bases. CDR3 sequence: CASSRVLGENTEAFF. The DNA reads TGTGCCAGCAGCCGGGTTTTAGGGGAGAACACTGAAGCTTTCTTT.